This entry lists 11 T cell receptor beta chains sequenced from one sample in a study of blood T cell repertoires in COVID-19. Generated by immunoSEQ multiplex PCR, the TCRdb table keeps only in-frame clones and is missing some. The table records approximately 250,000 clones, approximately 85% of them present only once. The sample taken for sequencing was peripheral blood. The origin of the receptors is a man aged 45-65 years with COVID-19, enrolled during active disease.

The V gene is TRBV5-1, the J gene TRBJ2-6, with TRBD2 identical over 7 bases. J lost 2 bases, V lost 0 bases, and 2 bases had no gene match. CDR3 length equals 16 residues. Germline CDR1 reads SGHRS; CDR2 reads YFSETQ. The CDR3 DNA reads as TGCGCCAGCAGCTTGGCCGGGGGGACTGGGGCCAACGTCCTGACTTTC. It encodes CASSLAGGTGANVLTF.

The chain joins TRBV7-3 to TRBJ2-1, with 9 bases identical to TRBD1. The CDR3 consists of 16 residues. Unmatched junction bases numbered 8, after V lost 5 bases and J lost 3 bases. CDR1 SGHTA and CDR2 FQGTGA come from the germline V gene. The CDR3 nucleotides read TGTGCCAGCAGCGACCTCCGGGGACAGGGCTACAATGAGCAGTTCTTC. Translating it yields CASSDLRGQGYNEQFF.

This chain links TRBV10-2 with TRBJ2-3; 8 bases are a match to TRBD2. From germline, CDR1 is WSHSY and CDR2 SAAADI. V was pared by 10 bases and J by 5 bases, with 8 bases of the junction left unmatched. This CDR3 has 13 residues. CDR3 protein: CAMGSGRGDTQYF. The CDR3 DNA follows: TGCGCCATGGGGTCCGGGAGGGGAGATACGCAGTATTTT.

This clone was seen just once. The rearrangement joins TRBV6-6 to TRBJ1-5, with D tentatively TRBD1 (6 bases). The CDR3 length is 14 residues. CDR1 is MNHNY and CDR2 is SVGAGI in the germline V gene (reference sequence). Deletions cut 6 bases from V and 3 bases from J, with 12 bases between. CDR3 nucleotides: TGTGCCAGCAGCTCGACAGGTTCCAATCAGCCCCAGCATTTT. Its protein is CASSSTGSNQPQHF.

The chain employs TRBV4-2 and TRBJ1-5, with TRBD1 matching 11 bases. V trimming: 2 bases; J trimming: 3 bases; junction bases outside the gene matches: 3. Germline lookup yields CDR1 LGHNA and CDR2 YNFKEQ. The CDR3 loop spans 16 amino acids. Written as DNA, the CDR3 is TGTGCCAGCAGCCAACCGGGACAGGGGGACAATCAGCCCCAGCATTTT. It translates to CASSQPGQGDNQPQHF.

This clone has just one count. The chain couples TRBV5-4 to TRBJ2-5, with TRBD2 matching over 7 bases. CDR1 is SGHNT and CDR2 is YYREEE in the germline V gene (reference sequence). The CDR3 length is 15 residues. Germline trimming cut 1 base from V and 5 bases from J; bases unmatched to any gene: 8. The CDR3 protein is CASSLSAGEGETQYF. The CDR3 bases are TGTGCCAGCAGCTTGTCCGCCGGGGAGGGTGAGACCCAGTACTTC. Together with reference TRBV5-4 and TRBJ2-5, the CDR3 gives the full variable domain: ETGVTQSPTHLIKTRGQQVTLRCSSQSGHNTVSWYQQALGQGPQFIFQYYREEENGRGNFPPRFSGLQFPNYSSELNVNALELDDSALYLCASSLSAGEGETQYFGPGTRLLVL.

This chain links TRBV19 with TRBJ1-1; TRBD1 aligns across 7 bases. CDR3 length: 14 residues. CDR1 is LNHDA and CDR2 is SQIVND in the germline V gene (reference sequence). Trimming cost V 5 bases and J 4 bases; bases outside gene matches: 7. The CDR3 reads CASSVDRRGTEAFF. The CDR3 region has the DNA TGTGCCAGTAGTGTGGACAGGAGGGGCACTGAAGCTTTCTTT.

Only a few counts were recorded for this clone. The junction and the germline gene differ at one end; a read error may be behind it. This rearrangement joins TRBV5-5 to TRBJ1-2, with D possibly TRBD1 on 5 matching bases. Germline V lookup: CDR1 SGHKS, CDR2 YYEKEE (reference sequence). CDR3 length equals 13 residues. The CDR3, as DNA: TGTGCCACCAGCCGGAGGGGCAACTATGGCTACACCTTC. Its translation is CATSRRGNYGYTF.

The chain combines TRBV5-1 with TRBJ1-6; 7 bases agree with TRBD1. CDR1 is SGHRS and CDR2 is YFSETQ in the germline V gene. V trimming: 0 bases; J trimming: 5 bases; junction bases outside the gene matches: 11. This CDR3 has 18 residues. CDR3 sequence: CASSLAQAGRGNNSPLHF. For the CDR3, the DNA is TGCGCCAGCAGCTTGGCCCAGGCGGGCAGGGGGAATAATTCACCCCTCCACTTT. Based on the CDR3 plus reference TRBV5-1 and TRBJ1-6, the full variable domain is KAGVTQTPRYLIKTRGQQVTLSCSPISGHRSVSWYQQTPGQGLQFLFEYFSETQRNKGNFPGRFSGRQFSNSRSEMNVSTLELGDSALYLCASSLAQAGRGNNSPLHFGNGTRLTVT.

The V call is TRBV2, the J call TRBJ1-6; 8 bases fit TRBD1. Germline assignment: CDR1 SNHLY and CDR2 FYNNEI. J lost 4 bases, V lost 5 bases, and 4 bases had no gene match. The CDR3 has 15 amino acids. The CDR3 here is CASSSGGGYNSPLHF. The CDR3 nucleotides are TGTGCCAGCAGTTCAGGGGGCGGGTATAATTCACCCCTCCACTTT.

The chain couples TRBV2 to TRBJ1-1; D remains unclear. CDR3 length: 13 amino acids. Trimming removed 6 bases from V and 5 bases from J, with 13 bases in between. Germline-derived CDR1 and CDR2 are SNHLY and FYNNEI. The CDR3 DNA sequence: TGTGCCAGCAGCTACGGACTTGTTACTGAAGCTTTCTTT. Protein product: CASSYGLVTEAFF.